These T cell receptor beta chains were read from a single sample in a study of cytomegalovirus exposure and HLA in healthy donors. Repertoires were generated with immunoSEQ multiplex PCR, while TCRdb's copy carries only in-frame clones and drops some. The sample yields some 150,000 clones, 75% to 80% seen once. What was sequenced was PBMCs. Receptors originate from a male donor in good health and CMV-seronegative. Each CDR3 is given with its conserved first and last residue. The D gene is left open where the match is weak. The size entry is marked missing in some rows and otherwise reads once, few, many or a size class.

D,V,size,J,length,DNA,CDR3
.,TRBV6-6,.,TRBJ2-1,13,TGTGCCAGCAGTTACGAGGATTACAATGAGCAGTTCTTC,CASSYEDYNEQFF
TRBD1,TRBV7-8,.,TRBJ2-3,19,TGTGCCAGCAGCTCGACTGAAAATCCGGGACAGGGGGCCTCAGATACGCAGTATTTT,CASSSTENPGQGASDTQYF
TRBD2,TRBV4-1,.,TRBJ2-5,15,TGCGCCAGCAGCCAAGGGTGGGAACAGGCGGGGGAGCAGTACTTC,CASSQGWEQAGEQYF
TRBD1,TRBV5-4,.,TRBJ2-3,14,TGTGCCAGCAGCCGACAGGGGATGACAGATACGCAGTATTTT,CASSRQGMTDTQYF
TRBD1,TRBV9,once,TRBJ2-6,19,TGTGCCAGCAGCGTAGCCCGACAGGGGAAGGTATCTGGGGCCAACGTCCTGACTTTC,CASSVARQGKVSGANVLTF
.,TRBV27,few,TRBJ2-1,15,TGTGCCAGCAGTTTATCAACGGGGGTACTCAATGAGCAGTTCTTC,CASSLSTGVLNEQFF
.,TRBV10-3,.,TRBJ1-3,16,TGTGCCATCAGTAGTAATCTAGGGGGCTCTGGAAACACCATATATTTT,CAISSNLGGSGNTIYF
.,TRBV25-1,.,TRBJ2-1,15,TGTGCCAGCAGTGAATCAGGTACCCTATACAATGAGCAGTTCTTC,CASSESGTLYNEQFF
.,TRBV7-3,.,TRBJ2-2,14,TGTGCCAGCAGCTTAACCGTTGACACCGGGGAGCTGTTTTTT,CASSLTVDTGELFF
.,TRBV7-8,.,TRBJ2-7,16,TGTGCCAGCAGCTTAGAAGACACCGCGATTCCCTACGAGCAGTACTTC,CASSLEDTAIPYEQYF
.,TRBV7-9,.,TRBJ2-1,15,TGTGCCAGCAGCCCCCGGGACCACAGGGCCAATGAGCAGTTCTTC,CASSPRDHRANEQFF
TRBD1,TRBV6-6,.,TRBJ2-7,13,TGTGCGGTGCGGGACAGGATGACCTACGAGCAGTACTTC,CAVRDRMTYEQYF
TRBD2,TRBV7-9,.,TRBJ2-3,19,TGTTCCAGCAGTTCCACTGACAGCGGGGGGACTTCTAGCACAGATACGCAGTATTTT,CSSSSTDSGGTSSTDTQYF
TRBD2,TRBV5-1,.,TRBJ2-5,14,TGCGCCAGCAGCTTGGGTAGCGGGAGCCGTGAGCAGTACTTC,CASSLGSGSREQYF
.,TRBV30,.,TRBJ1-2,15,TGTGCCTGGAGTGAGGACAGCAGAAACCTCTATGGCTACACCTTC,CAWSEDSRNLYGYTF
TRBD1,TRBV25-1,few,TRBJ1-4,14,TGTGCCAGCAGCAGGGGGGCCGGAGGTGAAAAACTGTTTTTT,CASSRGAGGEKLFF
.,TRBV18,.,TRBJ1-1,15,TGTGCCAGCTCAGCACAACAGCAAATGAACACTGAAGCTTTCTTT,CASSAQQQMNTEAFF
.,TRBV6-5,.,TRBJ1-2,14,TGTGCCAGCAGACGCTTTGGGACACAATATGGCTACACCTTC,CASRRFGTQYGYTF
.,TRBV2,.,TRBJ2-6,15,TGTGCCAGCAGTGAAGAAGGGGCTGGGGCCAACGTCCTGACTTTC,CASSEEGAGANVLTF
.,TRBV10-3,.,TRBJ2-7,13,TGTGCCATCAGTGAGAGATCAACCTACGAGCAGTACTTC,CAISERSTYEQYF
.,TRBV6-5,.,TRBJ1-2,15,TGTGCCAGCAGTTACTCGGGGGGGCCGAACTATGGCTACACCTTC,CASSYSGGPNYGYTF
TRBD2,TRBV10-2,.,TRBJ2-3,13,TGCGCCAGCACAAACGGGGGGGCAGATACGCAGTATTTT,CASTNGGADTQYF
.,TRBV30,.,TRBJ2-5,14,TGTGCCTTCCGCGGGGCGGACAGGAGAGAGACCCAGTACTTC,CAFRGADRRETQYF
.,TRBV30,.,TRBJ2-1,13,TGTGCCTGGAGCCGGAGCTCCTACAATGAGCAGTTCTTC,CAWSRSSYNEQFF
TRBD2,TRBV30,few,TRBJ2-1,16,TGTGCCTGGAGTGTCCCTAACCCGGGACTACGCAATGAGCAGTTCTTC,CAWSVPNPGLRNEQFF
.,TRBV7-9,.,TRBJ2-2,16,TGTGCCAGCAGCTCGCCGTTAGCTCTGAACACCGGGGAGCTGTTTTTT,CASSSPLALNTGELFF
.,TRBV2,.,TRBJ1-5,13,TGTGCCAGCAGTCTAACCCGCGATCAGCCCCAGCATTTT,CASSLTRDQPQHF
.,TRBV11-2,.,TRBJ2-5,14,TGTGCCAGCAGCAATACAGGGCCCGGGGAGACCCAGTACTTC,CASSNTGPGETQYF
.,TRBV7-2,.,TRBJ2-7,15,TGTGCCAGCAGCCCGGCTAGAGGGGGGGGTTACGAGCAGTACTTC,CASSPARGGGYEQYF
TRBD1,TRBV19,.,TRBJ2-3,16,TGTGCCAGTAGAGAAACCTGGGACAGACGCACAGATACGCAGTATTTT,CASRETWDRRTDTQYF
TRBD2,TRBV5-6,.,TRBJ2-1,19,TGTGCCAGCAGCCTGCCGGGACTAGCGGGGGGGAGCTCCTACAATGAGCAGTTCTTC,CASSLPGLAGGSSYNEQFF
TRBD1,TRBV9,.,TRBJ1-2,14,TGTGCCAGCAGCCCCCGACAGGGCGGGGAGGGCTACACCTTC,CASSPRQGGEGYTF
.,TRBV2,.,TRBJ2-1,14,TGTGCCAGCACGGGCAGGGTCTCCTACAATGAGCAGTTCTTC,CASTGRVSYNEQFF
.,TRBV18,.,TRBJ1-1,15,TGTGCCAGCTCGAGTGTGTGGGGGGATGTGGCTGAAGCTTTCTTT,CASSSVWGDVAEAFF
.,TRBV7-2,once,TRBJ1-2,16,TGTGCCAGCAGCTTAGTGGGCGGGGGAGCTAACTATGGCTACACCTTC,CASSLVGGGANYGYTF
TRBD1,TRBV7-9,.,TRBJ1-1,15,TGTGCCAGCAGCTACCTGACAGGGGGCTACACTGAAGCTTTCTTT,CASSYLTGGYTEAFF
TRBD1,TRBV6-5,.,TRBJ2-7,16,TGTGCCAGCAGTTATTTCGGACAGGGGCCACCCTACGAGCAGTACTTC,CASSYFGQGPPYEQYF
TRBD2,TRBV7-6,.,TRBJ2-1,15,TGTGCCAGCAGCCAACAGCTAGCGGGAGTCGGTGAGCAGTTCTTC,CASSQQLAGVGEQFF
.,TRBV5-6,.,TRBJ2-1,14,TGTGCCAGCACCCGCCGTGGGGGAGGCAATGAGCAGTTCTTC,CASTRRGGGNEQFF
TRBD2,TRBV18,.,TRBJ2-7,15,TGTGCCAGCTCACTCATAGCGGGAGCGCAGAACGAGCAGTACTTC,CASSLIAGAQNEQYF
TRBD2,TRBV6-6,once,TRBJ2-7,14,TGTGCCAGCAGTTACTCGGGCGGGGGCTACGAGCAGTACTTC,CASSYSGGGYEQYF
TRBD2,TRBV11-2,.,TRBJ2-5,16,TGTGCCAGCAGCTCGGGACTAGCGGGGGGGGTCGAGACCCAGTACTTC,CASSSGLAGGVETQYF
TRBD2,TRBV5-1,.,TRBJ2-3,16,TGCGCCAGCAGCTTGGAAGCGGGAGCCCCCACAGATACGCAGTATTTT,CASSLEAGAPTDTQYF
TRBD1,TRBV25-1,.,TRBJ1-4,14,TGTGCCAGCAGTGTAATTAGGGACAGTCTTATAATGTTTTTT,CASSVIRDSLIMFF
.,TRBV19,.,TRBJ1-2,15,TGTGCCAGTAGTACCGACATGGACAGATTGATTGGCTACACCTTC,CASSTDMDRLIGYTF
.,TRBV9,.,TRBJ2-3,13,TGTGCCAGCAGCGGGGGCAACACAGATACGCAGTATTTT,CASSGGNTDTQYF
TRBD2,TRBV2,.,TRBJ2-3,15,TGTGCCAGCAGGGGGACTAGCGGGAGGGGAGATACGCAGTATTTT,CASRGTSGRGDTQYF
.,TRBV6-5,.,TRBJ1-1,12,TGTGCCAGCAGTTATGGACAGTCTGAAGCTTTCTTT,CASSYGQSEAFF